These 29 T cell receptor beta chains were all obtained from the same sample, sequenced in a study of blood T cell repertoires in COVID-19. Clones were sequenced by immunoSEQ multiplex PCR, and TCRdb holds only the in-frame ones, with some missing. The sample contains over 120,000 clones, around 90% of which appear only once. The sample consisted of peripheral blood. The receptors stem from a woman in her forties or fifties with acute or convalescent COVID-19.

This clone was picked up a small number of times. The rearrangement uses TRBV28 and TRBJ2-1, with TRBD1 matching 10 bases. This CDR3 is 15 amino acids long. The germline gives CDR1 MDHEN, CDR2 SYDVKM. The junction had 12 bases not matched to a gene; V was cut back by 7 bases and J by 9 bases. CDR3 nucleotides: TGTGCCAGCAAAGTCATTGGACAGGGGGAAGGTGAGCAGTTCTTC. It encodes CASKVIGQGEGEQFF. Supplemented by reference TRBV28 and TRBJ2-1, the full variable domain reads DVKVTQSSRYLVKRTGEKVFLECVQDMDHENMFWYRQDPGLGLRLIYFSYDVKMKEKGDIPEGYSVSREKKERFSLILESASTNQTSMYLCASKVIGQGEGEQFFGPGTRLTVL.

The chain recombines TRBV14 with TRBJ2-1; D possibly corresponds to TRBD2 (6 bases). Deletions cut 1 base from V and 7 bases from J, with 17 bases between. This CDR3 is 16 amino acids long. Germline assignment: CDR1 SGHDN and CDR2 FVKESK. CDR3 bases: TGTGCCAGCAGCCAAGGCGGGACGGGAGTCTGGAATGAGCAGTTCTTC. Translation gives CASSQGGTGVWNEQFF.

This chain uses TRBV13 with TRBJ2-7, with 15 bases fitting TRBD2. This CDR3 region has 17 residues. Trimming at V came to 6 bases and at J to 5 bases, leaving 11 bases not matched to a gene. Per the germline V gene, CDR1 is PRHDT and CDR2 is FYEKMQ (reference sequence). CDR3 DNA: TGTGCCAGCAGGGTAAGGACTAGCGGGAGGGCCCCCAACGAGCAGTACTTC. Encoded protein: CASRVRTSGRAPNEQYF. Combining the CDR3 with reference TRBV13 and TRBJ2-7 gives the whole variable domain AAGVIQSPRHLIKEKRETATLKCYPIPRHDTVYWYQQGPGQDPQFLISFYEKMQSDKGSIPDRFSAQQFSDYHSELNMSSLELGDSALYFCASRVRTSGRAPNEQYFGPGTRLTVT.

The chain recombines TRBV6-5 with TRBJ1-4; 7 bases align to TRBD1. After removal of 2 bases from V and 7 bases from J, the junction contained 4 bases not matched to a gene. The CDR3 length is 14 residues. Germline loops: CDR1 MNHEY, CDR2 SVGAGI. The CDR3 loop is CASSYARGSEKLFF. Written as DNA, the CDR3 is TGTGCCAGCAGTTACGCCAGGGGGAGTGAAAAACTGTTTTTT.

This clone was observed a single time. This chain joins TRBV11-2 and TRBJ1-6; D is undetermined. CDR1 is SGHAT and CDR2 is FQNNGV in the germline V gene. The CDR3 extends over 16 amino acids. The V gene lost 0 bases and the J gene lost 0 bases, with 6 bases spanning the gap. The CDR3 region has the DNA TGTGCCAGCAGCTTAGAACAGAGCTCCTATAATTCACCCCTCCACTTT. Translated, it gives CASSLEQSSYNSPLHF.

The V call is TRBV4-1, the J call TRBJ1-5; D unresolved. The CDR3 totals 15 residues. Trimming removed 4 bases at V and 2 bases at J, with 12 bases between. The germline V gene has CDR1 MGHRA and CDR2 YSYEKL. The CDR3 loop reads CASSLVPGGNQPQHF. For the CDR3, the DNA is TGCGCCAGCAGCCTCGTCCCGGGAGGCAATCAGCCCCAGCATTTT.

The chain combines TRBV7-2 with TRBJ1-2; 7 bases map to TRBD1. J was trimmed by 0 bases and V by 5 bases; bases with no gene match: 6. The CDR3 runs to 15 residues. Germline V lookup: CDR1 SGHTA, CDR2 FQGNSA. CDR3 amino acids: CASSTGTVPNYGYTF. The CDR3 nucleotides read TGTGCCAGCAGCACAGGGACAGTTCCTAACTATGGCTACACCTTC.

The V and J genes are TRBV7-2 and TRBJ2-3; 11 bases are a match to TRBD2. Germline loops: CDR1 SGHTA, CDR2 FQGNSA. After removal of 2 bases from V and 3 bases from J, the junction contained 4 bases not matched to a gene. This CDR3 is built from 16 residues. CDR3 coding DNA: TGTGCCAGCAGCTTATGGGCTAGCGGGGGGACAGATACGCAGTATTTT. Residues: CASSLWASGGTDTQYF.

The chain joins TRBV7-3 to TRBJ1-2; maybe TRBD1 (6 bases). Germline-derived CDR1 and CDR2 are SGHTA and FQGTGA. The CDR3 spans 15 residues. V shed 2 bases and J shed 5 bases, with 15 bases lying between them. For the CDR3, the DNA is TGTGCCAGCAGCTTACAGGGGAGGGAACTATATGGCTACACCTTC. This gives the protein CASSLQGRELYGYTF.

The CDR3 here is CASMPEVSSGNTIYF. The DNA of the CDR3 is TGCGCCAGCATGCCAGAGGTGAGCTCTGGAAACACCATATATTTT. The chain links TRBV5-1 to TRBJ1-3; D gene unclear. The CDR3 is made up of 15 amino acids. The V gene lost 6 bases and the J gene lost 0 bases, with 13 bases spanning the gap. Per germline, CDR1 SGHRS and CDR2 YFSETQ.

This chain links TRBV6-5 with TRBJ1-1; TRBD1 agrees at 7 bases. Germline V gene sequence: CDR1 MNHEY, CDR2 SVGAGI. This CDR3 has 16 residues. After removal of 4 bases from V and 6 bases from J, the junction contained 14 bases not matched to a gene. The CDR3 is CASSFSPWTGGSEAFF. The CDR3 bases are TGTGCCAGCAGTTTCTCCCCCTGGACAGGTGGTTCTGAAGCTTTCTTT.

J is TRBJ1-2 and V is TRBV6-2 or TRBV6-3; 8 nucleotides match TRBD1. This CDR3 has 16 residues. Germline V lookup: CDR1 MNHEY, CDR2 SVGEGT. After removal of 2 bases from V and 8 bases from J, the junction contained 13 bases not matched to a gene. The CDR3 protein is CASSYQFSGGREGYTF. DNA of the CDR3: TGTGCCAGCAGTTACCAGTTTTCAGGGGGCAGGGAAGGCTACACCTTC.

The chain combines TRBV5-5 with TRBJ2-3; TRBD2 agrees at 11 bases. The germline V gene encodes CDR1 SGHKS and CDR2 YYEKEE (reference sequence). The CDR3 spans 19 residues. The V and J ends lost 0 bases and 2 bases, in that order; junction bases with no gene match: 11. CDR3 nucleotides: TGTGCCAGCAGCTTGGAAGTAGCGGGGGGGCGACTCGCCACAGATACGCAGTATTTT. Translating it yields CASSLEVAGGRLATDTQYF.

In this sample, this clone turned up once. The DNA of the CDR3 is TGTGCCAGCAGTCTCAACGGACTAGCGGGGGGGCCTCTGGGCACCGGGGAGCTGTTTTTT. Translated, it gives CASSLNGLAGGPLGTGELFF. V usage is TRBV27 and J usage is TRBJ2-2; 15 bases fit TRBD2. V dropped 5 bases and J dropped 4; count of bases not matched to a gene: 14. Germline CDR1 MNHEY, CDR2 SMNVEV (reference sequence). The CDR3 has 20 amino acids.

This chain joins TRBV28 and TRBJ1-5; D call uncertain. Germline values: CDR1 MDHEN, CDR2 SYDVKM. With 8 bases removed from V and 6 bases from J, the gap between germline ends came to 11 bases. This CDR3 is 12 amino acids long. The CDR3 bases are TGTGCCAGCTCCCCGCTGGCTCAGCCCCAGCATTTT. It translates to CASSPLAQPQHF.

The chain employs TRBV9 and TRBJ1-1, with 8 bases aligning to TRBD1. This CDR3 contains 17 residues. Trimming removed 5 bases from V and 3 bases from J; junction bases left unmatched: 15. The germline V gene has CDR1 SGDLS and CDR2 YYNGEE. Here the CDR3 DNA reads TGTGCCAGCAGATCCTACCTCAGGGGGCTAGGGGACACTGAAGCTTTCTTT. This translates into CASRSYLRGLGDTEAFF. Combining the CDR3 with reference TRBV9 and TRBJ1-1 gives the whole variable domain DSGVTQTPKHLITATGQRVTLRCSPRSGDLSVYWYQQSLDQGLQFLIQYYNGEERAKGNILERFSAQQFPDLHSELNLSSLELGDSALYFCASRSYLRGLGDTEAFFGQGTRLTVV.

The rearrangement uses TRBV9 and TRBJ1-1; the D is unclear. CDR3 length: 13 amino acids. Looked up from germline, CDR1 is SGDLS and CDR2 is YYNGEE. V lost 5 bases, J lost 0 bases, and 8 bases lay in between. The CDR3 spells CASRASLNTEAFF. The CDR3 nucleotides are TGTGCCAGCAGGGCTAGCTTGAACACTGAAGCTTTCTTT.

The rearrangement links TRBV6-5 to TRBJ1-5; 7 bases are a match to TRBD1. Germline V gene lookup returns CDR1 MNHEY and CDR2 SVGAGI. Trimming removed 4 bases from V and 0 bases from J; junction bases left unmatched: 6. The CDR3 is made up of 16 amino acids. In nucleotides, the CDR3 is TGTGCCAGCAGTTCCAGGGGACAGTTTAGCAATCAGCCCCAGCATTTT. Translating it yields CASSSRGQFSNQPQHF.

The gene calls are TRBV5-1 and TRBJ1-5, with no clear D. V shed 2 bases and J shed 7 bases, with 10 bases lying between them. The germline gives CDR1 SGHRS, CDR2 YFSETQ. The CDR3 runs to 13 residues. Written as DNA, the CDR3 is TGCGCCAGCAGCTTAGTGGAGGGACAGCCCCAGCATTTT. It specifies CASSLVEGQPQHF. The entire variable domain, with the rest obtained from reference TRBV5-1 and TRBJ1-5, is as follows: KAGVTQTPRYLIKTRGQQVTLSCSPISGHRSVSWYQQTPGQGLQFLFEYFSETQRNKGNFPGRFSGRQFSNSRSEMNVSTLELGDSALYLCASSLVEGQPQHFGDGTRLSIL.

The chain uses TRBV7-2 and TRBJ2-7; 10 bases map to TRBD2. With 5 bases clipped from V and 0 bases from J, the junction kept 10 bases outside the gene matches. Per germline, CDR1 SGHTA and CDR2 FQGNSA. The CDR3 runs 17 residues. CDR3 DNA: TGTGCCAGCAGCCCCCGACTAGCGGGTATCAGCTCCTACGAGCAGTACTTC. Protein sequence: CASSPRLAGISSYEQYF.

V usage is TRBV5-6 and J usage is TRBJ2-1; 7 nucleotides agree with TRBD1. The CDR3 runs 12 residues. Germline V lookup: CDR1 SGHDT, CDR2 YYEEEE. V trimming: 7 bases; J trimming: 8 bases; junction bases outside the gene matches: 6. This CDR3 reads CASGEGGYEQFF. In DNA, the CDR3 is TGTGCCAGCGGGGAAGGGGGCTATGAGCAGTTCTTC.

This chain connects TRBV6-6 to TRBJ2-7, with 8 bases identical to TRBD1. CDR1 is MNHNY, CDR2 SVGAGI, per germline (reference sequence). CDR3 length equals 16 residues. V was pared by 5 bases and J by 4 bases, with 13 bases of the junction left unmatched. The CDR3 protein is CASSGMMTGVLYEQYF. In DNA, the CDR3 is TGTGCCAGCAGTGGAATGATGACAGGGGTTCTTTACGAGCAGTACTTC.

The rearrangement uses TRBV7-5 and TRBJ2-7; TRBD2, the D gene given by the table, was not confirmed from the DNA. TRBV7-5 is a known pseudogene. This CDR3 has 15 amino acids. CDR3 DNA sequence: TGTGCCAGAAGCTTAGGTGGAGGGGCGGTTTACGAGCAGTACTTC. Protein: CARSLGGGAVYEQYF.

V usage is TRBV5-3 and J usage is TRBJ1-2; tentatively, D is TRBD1 (5 bases). TRBV5-3 is an open reading frame, and its role is uncertain. Between the trimmed V and J ends, which lost 1 base and 4 bases, there was a span of 14 bases. There are 15 residues in the CDR3. CDR3 nucleotide sequence: TGTGCCAGAAGCTTGCAAGGGGCCCCTATCTATGGCTACACCTTC. Its translation: CARSLQGAPIYGYTF.

The chain uses TRBV3-1 (or the pseudogene TRBV3-2) and TRBJ1-2, with a tentative D call TRBD1 (6 bases). Germline lookup yields CDR1 LGHDT and CDR2 YNNKEL (reference sequence). CDR3 length: 14 residues. Trimming left V 7 bases short and J 3 bases short, with 15 bases between. Written as DNA, the CDR3 is TGTGCCAGCACAGGGGTTGAGCCGGACTATGGCTACACCTTC. Residues: CASTGVEPDYGYTF.

The rearrangement uses TRBV30 and TRBJ1-1, with D possibly TRBD1 on 5 matching bases. V gave up 3 bases and J gave up 4 bases, with 12 bases separating them. The length of the CDR3 is 13 residues. Germline V gene lookup returns CDR1 GTSNPN and CDR2 SVGIG (reference sequence). The CDR3 nucleotides are TGTGCCTGGAGCCTACAGGAGACCACTGAAGCTTTCTTT. The encoded protein is CAWSLQETTEAFF.

This rearrangement joins TRBV5-1 to TRBJ2-7; D is ambiguous. Germline V lookup: CDR1 SGHRS, CDR2 YFSETQ. The CDR3 extends over 13 amino acids. The germline V and J ends were trimmed by 0 bases and 4 bases, with 8 bases remaining between them. CDR3 sequence: CASSLDRVYEQYF. DNA of the CDR3: TGCGCCAGCAGCTTGGACCGGGTTTACGAGCAGTACTTC.

This clone was counted only a few times. The rearrangement joins TRBV2 to TRBJ2-2, with 12 bases aligning to TRBD2. V trimming: 6 bases; J trimming: 5 bases; junction bases outside the gene matches: 7. Germline values: CDR1 SNHLY, CDR2 FYNNEI. This CDR3 region has 16 residues. In DNA, the CDR3 is TGTGCCAGCAGAGCTAGCGGGAGGGCTAGGACCGGGGAGCTGTTTTTT. Protein sequence: CASRASGRARTGELFF.

V usage is TRBV14 and J usage is TRBJ1-1; D remains unclear. This CDR3 region has 15 residues. Trimming left V 1 base short and J 4 bases short, with 13 bases between. CDR1 and CDR2 from the germline V gene are SGHDN and FVKESK. DNA for the CDR3: TGTGCCAGCAGCCAAGCCCGGGTTCGGGGCACTGAAGCTTTCTTT. Translating it yields CASSQARVRGTEAFF.